One sample yielded the 5 T cell receptor beta chains listed below, sequenced in a study of shared clonotypes between healthy human individuals. Naive CD8 cells comprised CD45RO-negative, CCR7-positively selected cells, excluding terminally differentiated effector memory CD45RA+ cells. The repertoire was sequenced with immunoSEQ multiplex PCR; TCRdb's copy has only in-frame clones and lacks some. Among about 2.1 million clones listed, just under 95% were seen once. What was sequenced was naive CD8+ T cells from PBMCs. Source of these receptors: a man between 18 and 35 years old in good health. Some clones in this sample may be carry-over from other donors' samples.

The V call is TRBV6-6, the J call TRBJ1-1; D is uncertain. Germline CDR1 MNHNY, CDR2 SVGAGI (reference sequence). The CDR3 extends over 12 amino acids. The V and J ends lost 2 bases and 7 bases respectively, with 8 bases between them. The CDR3 loop reads CASSYRRLEAFF. The CDR3 DNA follows: TGTGCCAGCAGTTACCGAAGACTTGAAGCTTTCTTT.

The rearrangement links TRBV28 to TRBJ1-2; TRBD1 might be the D (5 bases). The germline gives CDR1 MDHEN, CDR2 SYDVKM. Trimming shortened V by 1 base and J by 7 bases, and 13 bases separated the two germline ends. The CDR3 is 14 amino acids. CDR3: CASSLLPGKSGYTF. The DNA of the CDR3 is TGTGCCAGCAGTTTATTACCAGGGAAGTCTGGCTACACCTTC.

The V and J genes are TRBV5-1 and TRBJ2-1, with 15 positions matching TRBD2. CDR3 length: 18 amino acids. Trimming removed 4 bases from V and 2 bases from J; junction bases left unmatched: 7. Per the germline V gene, CDR1 is SGHRS and CDR2 is YFSETQ. CDR3 bases: TGCGCCAGCAGCACCGGGACTAGCGGGAGGAGTCCCTACAATGAGCAGTTCTTC. Translating gives CASSTGTSGRSPYNEQFF. The variable domain in full, with the rest retrieved from reference TRBV5-1 and TRBJ2-1, is KAGVTQTPRYLIKTRGQQVTLSCSPISGHRSVSWYQQTPGQGLQFLFEYFSETQRNKGNFPGRFSGRQFSNSRSEMNVSTLELGDSALYLCASSTGTSGRSPYNEQFFGPGTRLTVL.

This chain links TRBV27 with TRBJ1-4; 8 nucleotides match TRBD1. V lost 5 bases and J lost 10; bases outside the gene matches: 12. CDR3 size: 15 residues. Germline assignment: CDR1 MNHEY and CDR2 SMNVEV (reference sequence). CDR3 protein: CASSLIQGVGRKLFF. The DNA for the CDR3 is TGTGCCAGCAGTCTTATACAGGGGGTAGGTCGAAAACTGTTTTTT.

The chain carries TRBV28 and TRBJ1-5; D unclear. This CDR3 comprises 15 residues. Germline CDR1 reads MDHEN; CDR2 reads SYDVKM. V was clipped by 7 bases and J by 4 bases, with 17 bases between them. The CDR3, as DNA: TGTGCCAGCACCAGAAGGCGTGGAGGGAATCAGCCCCAGCATTTT. It codes for CASTRRRGGNQPQHF.